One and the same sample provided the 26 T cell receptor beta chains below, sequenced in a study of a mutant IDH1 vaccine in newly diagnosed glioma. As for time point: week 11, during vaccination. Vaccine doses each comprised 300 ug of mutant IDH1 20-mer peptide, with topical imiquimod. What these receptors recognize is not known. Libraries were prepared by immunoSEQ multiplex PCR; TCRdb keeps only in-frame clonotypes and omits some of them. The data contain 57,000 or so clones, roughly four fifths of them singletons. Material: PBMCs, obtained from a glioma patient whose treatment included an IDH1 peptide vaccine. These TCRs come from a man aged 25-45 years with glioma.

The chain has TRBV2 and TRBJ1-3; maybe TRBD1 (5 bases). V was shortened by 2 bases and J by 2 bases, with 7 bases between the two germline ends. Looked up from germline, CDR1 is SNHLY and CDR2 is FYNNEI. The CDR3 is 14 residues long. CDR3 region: CASSEQGTGNTIYF. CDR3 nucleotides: TGTGCCAGCAGTGAACAGGGTACTGGAAACACCATATATTTT.

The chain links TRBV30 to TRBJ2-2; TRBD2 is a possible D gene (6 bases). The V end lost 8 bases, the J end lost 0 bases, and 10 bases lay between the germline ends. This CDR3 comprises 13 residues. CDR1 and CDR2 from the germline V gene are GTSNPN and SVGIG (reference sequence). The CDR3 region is CARGLTNTGELFF. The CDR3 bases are TGTGCCCGGGGACTGACGAACACCGGGGAGCTGTTTTTT.

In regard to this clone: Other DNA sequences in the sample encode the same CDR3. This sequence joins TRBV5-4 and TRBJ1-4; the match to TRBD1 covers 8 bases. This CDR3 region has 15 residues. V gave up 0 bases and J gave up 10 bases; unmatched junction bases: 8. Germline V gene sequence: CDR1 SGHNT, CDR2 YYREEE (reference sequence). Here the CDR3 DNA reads TGTGCCAGCAGCTTGGCCGGACAGGGCAGTCGAAAACTGTTTTTT. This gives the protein CASSLAGQGSRKLFF.

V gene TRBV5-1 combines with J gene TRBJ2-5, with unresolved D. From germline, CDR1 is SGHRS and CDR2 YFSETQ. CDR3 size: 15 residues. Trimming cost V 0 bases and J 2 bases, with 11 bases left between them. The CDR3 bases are TGCGCCAGCAGCTTGGGGGTTCAGCCGCAAGAGACCCAGTACTTC. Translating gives CASSLGVQPQETQYF.

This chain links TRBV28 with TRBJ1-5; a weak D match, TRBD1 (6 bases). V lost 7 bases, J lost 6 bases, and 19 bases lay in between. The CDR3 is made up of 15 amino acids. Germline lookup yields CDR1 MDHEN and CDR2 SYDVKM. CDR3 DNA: TGTGCCAGCACCTTAGGGGGGCAGGGAGTTCAGCCCCAGCATTTT. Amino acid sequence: CASTLGGQGVQPQHF.

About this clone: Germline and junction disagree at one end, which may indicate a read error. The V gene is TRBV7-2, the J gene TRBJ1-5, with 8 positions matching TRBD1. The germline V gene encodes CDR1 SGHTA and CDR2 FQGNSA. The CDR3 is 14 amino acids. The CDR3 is CASSMGTGYQLQHF. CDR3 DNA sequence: TGTGCCAGCAGCATGGGGACAGGCTATCAGCTCCAGCATTTT.

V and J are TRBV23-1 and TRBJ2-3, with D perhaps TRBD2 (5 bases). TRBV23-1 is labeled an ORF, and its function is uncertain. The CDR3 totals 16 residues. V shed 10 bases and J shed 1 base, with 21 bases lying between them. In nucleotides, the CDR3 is TGCGCCACCACTCTCGACCCGGGGTATGGCACAGATACGCAGTATTTT. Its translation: CATTLDPGYGTDTQYF.

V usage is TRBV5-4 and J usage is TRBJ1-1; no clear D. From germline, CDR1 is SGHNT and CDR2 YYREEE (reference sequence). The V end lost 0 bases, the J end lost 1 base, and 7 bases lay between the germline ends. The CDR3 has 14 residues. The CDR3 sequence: CASSLATGNTEAFF. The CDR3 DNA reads TGTGCCAGCAGCTTGGCCACCGGGAACACTGAAGCTTTCTTT.

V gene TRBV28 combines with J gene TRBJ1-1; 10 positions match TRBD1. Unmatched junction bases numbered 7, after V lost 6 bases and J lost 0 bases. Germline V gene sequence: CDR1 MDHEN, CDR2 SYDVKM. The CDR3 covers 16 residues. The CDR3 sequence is CASRSTGGRVNTEAFF. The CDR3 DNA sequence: TGTGCCAGCAGATCGACAGGGGGCAGGGTGAACACTGAAGCTTTCTTT.

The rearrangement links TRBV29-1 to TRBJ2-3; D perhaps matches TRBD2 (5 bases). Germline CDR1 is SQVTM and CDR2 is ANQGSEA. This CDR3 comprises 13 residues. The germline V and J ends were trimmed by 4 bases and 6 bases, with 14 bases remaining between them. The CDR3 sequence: CSVVALGVDTQYF. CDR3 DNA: TGCAGCGTTGTTGCCCTGGGAGTGGATACGCAGTATTTT.

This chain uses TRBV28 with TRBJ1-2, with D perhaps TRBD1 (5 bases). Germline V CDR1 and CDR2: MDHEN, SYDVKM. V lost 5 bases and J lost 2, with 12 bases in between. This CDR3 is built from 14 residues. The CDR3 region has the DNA TGTGCCAGCAGTATCTTACAGGCCAACTATGGCTACACCTTC. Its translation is CASSILQANYGYTF.

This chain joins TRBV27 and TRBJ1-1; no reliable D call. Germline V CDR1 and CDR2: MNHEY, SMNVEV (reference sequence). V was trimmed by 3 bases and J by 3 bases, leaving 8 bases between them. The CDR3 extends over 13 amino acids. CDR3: CASSFNTDTEAFF. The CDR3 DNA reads TGTGCCAGCAGTTTTAATACGGACACTGAAGCTTTCTTT.

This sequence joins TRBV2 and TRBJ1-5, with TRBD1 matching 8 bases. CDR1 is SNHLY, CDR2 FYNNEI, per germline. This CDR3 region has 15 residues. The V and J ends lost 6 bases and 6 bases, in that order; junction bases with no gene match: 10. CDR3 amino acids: CASSFDRGEFQPQHF. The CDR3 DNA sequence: TGTGCCAGCAGCTTCGACAGGGGCGAGTTTCAGCCCCAGCATTTT.

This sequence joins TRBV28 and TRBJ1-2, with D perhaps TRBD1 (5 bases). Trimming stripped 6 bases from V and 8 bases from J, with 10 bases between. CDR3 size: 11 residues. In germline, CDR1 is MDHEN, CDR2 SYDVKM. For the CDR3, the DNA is TGTGCCAGCAGGACAGCTCGCGGCTACACCTTC. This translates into CASRTARGYTF.

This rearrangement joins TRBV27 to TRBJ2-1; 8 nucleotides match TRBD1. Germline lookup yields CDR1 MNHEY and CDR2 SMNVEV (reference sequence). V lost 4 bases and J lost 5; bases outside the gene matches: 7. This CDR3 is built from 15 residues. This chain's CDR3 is CASSSRTGYDNEQFF. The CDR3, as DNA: TGTGCCAGCAGTTCCCGGACAGGGTACGACAATGAGCAGTTCTTC.

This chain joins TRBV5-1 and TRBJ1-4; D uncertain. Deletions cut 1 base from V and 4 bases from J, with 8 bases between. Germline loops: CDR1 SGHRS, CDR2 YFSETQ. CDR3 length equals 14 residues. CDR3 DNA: TGCGCCAGCAGCTTGAGGACCTTTAATGAAAAACTGTTTTTT. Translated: CASSLRTFNEKLFF.

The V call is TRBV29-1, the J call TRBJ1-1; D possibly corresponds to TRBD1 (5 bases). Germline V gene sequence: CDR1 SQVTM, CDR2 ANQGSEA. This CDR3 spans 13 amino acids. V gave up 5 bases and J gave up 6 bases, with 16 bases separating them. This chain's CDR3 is CSVTPAPRAEAFF. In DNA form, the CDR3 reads TGCAGCGTTACCCCGGCGCCCAGGGCTGAAGCTTTCTTT.

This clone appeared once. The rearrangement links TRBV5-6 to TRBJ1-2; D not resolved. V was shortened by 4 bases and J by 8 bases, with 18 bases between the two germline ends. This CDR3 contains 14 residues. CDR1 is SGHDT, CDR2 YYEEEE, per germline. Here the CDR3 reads CASSPTRPKEGYTF. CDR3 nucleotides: TGTGCCAGCAGCCCCACAAGACCAAAGGAGGGCTACACCTTC. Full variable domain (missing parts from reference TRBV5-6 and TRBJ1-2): DAGVTQSPTHLIKTRGQQVTLRCSPKSGHDTVSWYQQALGQGPQFIFQYYEEEERQRGNFPDRFSGHQFPNYSSELNVNALLLGDSALYLCASSPTRPKEGYTFGSGTRLTVV.

DNA of the CDR3: TGTGCCTCACAGAGAGGGGCGACGACCTACGAGCAGTACTTC. The encoded protein is CASQRGATTYEQYF. The chain uses TRBV6-1 and TRBJ2-7; the D call may be TRBD1 or TRBD2 (5 bases each). The CDR3 consists of 14 residues. Trimming took 11 bases from V and 2 from J, leaving 19 bases between them. Germline V gene sequence: CDR1 MNHNS, CDR2 SASEGT.

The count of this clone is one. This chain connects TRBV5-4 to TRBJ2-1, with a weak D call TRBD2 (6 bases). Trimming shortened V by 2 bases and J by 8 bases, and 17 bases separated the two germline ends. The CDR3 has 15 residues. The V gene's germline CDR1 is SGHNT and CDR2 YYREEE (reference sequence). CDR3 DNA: TGTGCCAGCAGCTTTTTGGCGGGAAACGTGGATGAGCAGTTCTTC. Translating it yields CASSFLAGNVDEQFF.

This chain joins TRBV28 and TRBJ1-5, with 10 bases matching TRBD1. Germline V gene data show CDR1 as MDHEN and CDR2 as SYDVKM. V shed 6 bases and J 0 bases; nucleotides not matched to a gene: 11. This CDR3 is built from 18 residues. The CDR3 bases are TGTGCCAGCAGCCGCGGACAGGGGGATTGGTATAGCAATCAGCCCCAGCATTTT. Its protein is CASSRGQGDWYSNQPQHF. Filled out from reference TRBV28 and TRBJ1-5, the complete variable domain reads DVKVTQSSRYLVKRTGEKVFLECVQDMDHENMFWYRQDPGLGLRLIYFSYDVKMKEKGDIPEGYSVSREKKERFSLILESASTNQTSMYLCASSRGQGDWYSNQPQHFGDGTRLSIL.

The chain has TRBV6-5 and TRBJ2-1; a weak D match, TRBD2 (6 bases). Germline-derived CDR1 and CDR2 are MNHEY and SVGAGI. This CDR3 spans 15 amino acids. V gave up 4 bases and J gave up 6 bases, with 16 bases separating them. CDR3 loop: CASSSAGRGSNEQFF. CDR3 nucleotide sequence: TGTGCCAGCAGTTCCGCGGGGCGTGGGAGCAATGAGCAGTTCTTC.

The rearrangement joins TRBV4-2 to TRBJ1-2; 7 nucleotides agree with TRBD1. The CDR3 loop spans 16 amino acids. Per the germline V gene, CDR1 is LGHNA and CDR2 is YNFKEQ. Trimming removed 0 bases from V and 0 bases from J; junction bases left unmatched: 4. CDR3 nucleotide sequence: TGTGCCAGCAGCCAAGATGGGGACAGCACTAACTATGGCTACACCTTC. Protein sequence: CASSQDGDSTNYGYTF.

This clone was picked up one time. CDR3 in amino acids: CASSLETDQPQHF. CDR3 coding DNA: TGCGCCAGCAGCTTGGAAACCGATCAGCCCCAGCATTTT. The genes are TRBV5-1 and TRBJ1-5, with no clear D. Deletions cut 0 bases from V and 5 bases from J, with 6 bases between. CDR1 is SGHRS, CDR2 YFSETQ, per germline. The CDR3 spans 13 residues. Filled out from reference TRBV5-1 and TRBJ1-5, the complete variable domain reads KAGVTQTPRYLIKTRGQQVTLSCSPISGHRSVSWYQQTPGQGLQFLFEYFSETQRNKGNFPGRFSGRQFSNSRSEMNVSTLELGDSALYLCASSLETDQPQHFGDGTRLSIL.

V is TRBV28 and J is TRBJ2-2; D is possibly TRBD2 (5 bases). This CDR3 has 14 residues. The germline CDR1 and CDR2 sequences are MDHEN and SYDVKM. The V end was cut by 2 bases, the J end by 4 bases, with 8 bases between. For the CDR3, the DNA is TGTGCCAGCAGTTTAGTCCGGGGCACCGGGGAGCTGTTTTTT. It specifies CASSLVRGTGELFF.

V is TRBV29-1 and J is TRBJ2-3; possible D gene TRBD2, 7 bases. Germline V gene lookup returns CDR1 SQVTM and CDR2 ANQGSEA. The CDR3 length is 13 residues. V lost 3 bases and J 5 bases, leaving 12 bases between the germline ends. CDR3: CSVDRGAEDTQYF. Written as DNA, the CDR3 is TGCAGCGTTGATCGGGGGGCAGAAGATACGCAGTATTTT.